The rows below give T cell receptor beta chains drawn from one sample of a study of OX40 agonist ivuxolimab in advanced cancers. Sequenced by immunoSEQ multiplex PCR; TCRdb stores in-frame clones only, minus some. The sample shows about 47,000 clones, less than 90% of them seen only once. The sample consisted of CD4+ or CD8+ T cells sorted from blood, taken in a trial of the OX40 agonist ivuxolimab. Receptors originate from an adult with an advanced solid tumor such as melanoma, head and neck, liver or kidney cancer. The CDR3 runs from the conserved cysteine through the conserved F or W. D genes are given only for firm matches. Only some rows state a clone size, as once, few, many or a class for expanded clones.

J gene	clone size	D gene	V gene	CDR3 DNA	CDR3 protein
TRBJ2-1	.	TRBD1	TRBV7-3	TGTGCCAGCAGCGCCTCGGACAGGGGATTAATCAATGAGCAGTTCTTC	CASSASDRGLINEQFF
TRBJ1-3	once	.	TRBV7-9	TGTGCCAGCAGCTTAGTCCAACAGGGAAGCTCTGGAAACACCATATATTTT	CASSLVQQGSSGNTIYF
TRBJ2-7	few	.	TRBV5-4	TGTGCCAGCAGCTCTGGGGCGTACGAGCAGTACTTC	CASSSGAYEQYF
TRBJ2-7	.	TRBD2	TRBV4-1	TGCGCCAGCAGCCATGCAGCGGGAGGAAGCTCCTACGAGCAGTACTTC	CASSHAAGGSSYEQYF
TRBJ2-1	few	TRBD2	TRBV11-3	TGTGCCAGCAGTTTGACTAGCGGGAGTAATGAGCAGTTCTTC	CASSLTSGSNEQFF
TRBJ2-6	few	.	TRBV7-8	TGTGCCAGCAGCATCGGGGGAGGCGGCAGTTCTGGGGCCAACGTCCTGACTTTC	CASSIGGGGSSGANVLTF
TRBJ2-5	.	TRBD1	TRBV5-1	TGCGCCAGCAGCACGGGACAGGGGTTGGGGGAGACCCAGTACTTC	CASSTGQGLGETQYF
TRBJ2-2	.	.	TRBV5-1	TGCGCCAGCAGCTTGGATGGGGGGCTAGGCATCGGGGAGCTGTTTTTT	CASSLDGGLGIGELFF
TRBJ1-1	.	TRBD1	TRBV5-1	TGCGCCAGCAGCTTAGGACAGGGGACCACTGAAGCTTTCTTT	CASSLGQGTTEAFF
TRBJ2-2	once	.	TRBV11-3	TGTGCCAGCAGCTCCCCTCGGGGCAGGGAAGGCACCGGGGAGCTGTTTTTT	CASSSPRGREGTGELFF
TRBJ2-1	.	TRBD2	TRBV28	TGTGCCAGCCGTCCAACGCTAGCGGGGGGCCGGAATGAGCAGTTCTTC	CASRPTLAGGRNEQFF
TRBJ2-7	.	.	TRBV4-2	TGTGCCAGCAGCCAAGTCCCCTTCTACGAGCAGTACTTC	CASSQVPFYEQYF
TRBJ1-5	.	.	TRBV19	TGTGCCAGTAGTATAGGGACACATAGCAATCAGCCCCAGCATTTT	CASSIGTHSNQPQHF
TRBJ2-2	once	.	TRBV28	TGTGCCACCAGGGGATCCGGGGAGCTGTTTTTT	CATRGSGELFF
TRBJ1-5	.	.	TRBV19	TGTGCCAGTAGTATAGGGGGATTCAATCAGCCCCAGCATTTT	CASSIGGFNQPQHF
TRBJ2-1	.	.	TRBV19	TGTGCCAGTAGTATAGGGGGGACCCACAATGAGCAGTTCTTC	CASSIGGTHNEQFF
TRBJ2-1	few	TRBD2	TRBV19	TGTGCCAGTAGTATTACCGGGAGGGACTATTACTACAATGAGCAGTTCTTC	CASSITGRDYYYNEQFF
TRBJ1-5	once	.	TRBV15	TGTGCCACCAGCGGGGGATATAGCAATCAGCCCCAGCATTTT	CATSGGYSNQPQHF
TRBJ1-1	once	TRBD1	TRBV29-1	TGCAGCGTCCCGATACTGGACAGGGGGACTGAAGCTTTCTTT	CSVPILDRGTEAFF
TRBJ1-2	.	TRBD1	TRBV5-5	TGTGCCAGCAGCTCGGACCAGGACAGGGCTTCCTATGGCTACACCTTC	CASSSDQDRASYGYTF
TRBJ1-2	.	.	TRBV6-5	TGTGCCAGCAGTTACTCGCCGGACGAGGATGGCTACACCTTC	CASSYSPDEDGYTF
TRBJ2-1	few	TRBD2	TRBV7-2	TGTGCCAGCAGCCCCGGGGGGAACTACAATGAGCAGTTCTTC	CASSPGGNYNEQFF
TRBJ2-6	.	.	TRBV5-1	TGCGCCAGCAGCATGACTGGGGCCAACGTCCTGACTTTC	CASSMTGANVLTF
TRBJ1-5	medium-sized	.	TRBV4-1	TGCGCCAGCCTCCCCTCCGCAGGCAGCAATCAGCCCCAGCATTTT	CASLPSAGSNQPQHF
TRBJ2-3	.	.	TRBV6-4	TGTGCCAGCAGTGCCGCCCCTGGCTCCACAGATACGCAGTATTTT	CASSAAPGSTDTQYF
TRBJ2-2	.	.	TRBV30	TGTGCCTGGAGTGATATACAAGGGGAGCTGTTTTTT	CAWSDIQGELFF
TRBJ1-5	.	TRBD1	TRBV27	TGTGCCAGCAGTTGGACAGGGTATCAGCCCCAGCATTTT	CASSWTGYQPQHF
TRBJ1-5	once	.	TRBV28	TGTGCCAGCTCACCGGAGGTTTCTCAGCCCCAGCATTTT	CASSPEVSQPQHF
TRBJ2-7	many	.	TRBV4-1	TGCGCCAGCAGCCAAGAGCAGGGGACCCTTTACGAGCAGTACTTC	CASSQEQGTLYEQYF
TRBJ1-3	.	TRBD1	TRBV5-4	TGTGCCAGCAGTTCCGGGACAGGGAGCTCTGGAAACACCATATATTTT	CASSSGTGSSGNTIYF
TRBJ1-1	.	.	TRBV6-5	TGTGCCAGCAGTTACTCGCCTGGAACTGAAGCTTTCTTT	CASSYSPGTEAFF
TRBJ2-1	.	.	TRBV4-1	TGCGCCAGCAGCCATACCGGGACAACCTACAATGAGCAGTTCTTC	CASSHTGTTYNEQFF
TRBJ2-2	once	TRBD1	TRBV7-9	TGTGCCAGCAGGGACAGGGTTCTTGACACCGGGGAGCTGTTTTTT	CASRDRVLDTGELFF
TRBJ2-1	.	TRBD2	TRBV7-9	TGTGCCAGCAGCTTATGGCGGGGGAATTACAATGAGCAGTTCTTC	CASSLWRGNYNEQFF
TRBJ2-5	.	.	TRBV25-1	TGTGCCAGCAGTGAGCGGGATGCGTGGGAGACCCAGTACTTC	CASSERDAWETQYF
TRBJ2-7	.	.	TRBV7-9	TGTGCCAGCAGGCCCCCCCAAAGCTACGAGCAGTACTTC	CASRPPQSYEQYF